This T cell receptor beta chain was observed in a study of T cell repertoires in cytomegalovirus infection. Points on this clonotype: Antigen: not known.

Germline assignment: CDR1 SNHLY and CDR2 FYNNEI. V shed 3 bases, J shed 2 bases, and the junction held 4 bases outside the gene matches. The CDR3 loop spans 16 amino acids. TCRdb re-called the reads with MiXCR, one entry per CDR3 protein. The data contain about 770,000 distinct CDR3 sequences, 25% to 35% of them singletons. General observations from the study: CMV-specific TCR beta clonotypes restricted by HLA-C were the ones dominating the ex vivo response.

This sequence joins TRBV2 and TRBJ2-3, with 11 bases that match TRBD2. The TCR was taken from a human donor in good health (CMV status not recorded). Some clones in this sample may be carry-over from other donors' samples. The starting material was cultured CD8+ T cells from PBMCs, obtained from culture after CMV antigen stimulation. CDR3 region: CASSDPTSGATDTQYF. The DNA of the CDR3 is TGTGCCAGCAGTGATCCGACTAGCGGGGCCACAGATACGCAGTATTTT.